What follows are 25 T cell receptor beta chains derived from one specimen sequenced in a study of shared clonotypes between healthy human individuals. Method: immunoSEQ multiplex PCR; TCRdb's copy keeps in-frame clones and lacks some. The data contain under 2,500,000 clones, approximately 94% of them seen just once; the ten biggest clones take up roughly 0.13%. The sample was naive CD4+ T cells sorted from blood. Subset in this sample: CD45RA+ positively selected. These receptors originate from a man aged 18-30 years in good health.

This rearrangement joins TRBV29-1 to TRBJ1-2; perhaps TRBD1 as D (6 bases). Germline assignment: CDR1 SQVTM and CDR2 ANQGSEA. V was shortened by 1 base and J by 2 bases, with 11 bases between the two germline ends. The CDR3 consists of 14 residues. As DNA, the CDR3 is TGCAGCGTTGAAGGGGTTGGGGGCAACTATGGCTACACCTTC. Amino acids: CSVEGVGGNYGYTF.

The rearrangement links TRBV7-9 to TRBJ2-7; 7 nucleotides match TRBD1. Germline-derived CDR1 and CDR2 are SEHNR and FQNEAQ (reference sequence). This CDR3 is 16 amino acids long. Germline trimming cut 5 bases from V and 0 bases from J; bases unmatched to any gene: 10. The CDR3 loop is CASSHNSGQSSYEQYF. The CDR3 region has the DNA TGTGCCAGCAGCCACAACTCGGGACAGAGCTCCTACGAGCAGTACTTC.

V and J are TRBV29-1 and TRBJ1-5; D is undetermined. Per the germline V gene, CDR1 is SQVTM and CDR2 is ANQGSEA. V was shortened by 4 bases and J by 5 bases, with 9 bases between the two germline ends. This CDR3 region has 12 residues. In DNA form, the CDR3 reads TGCAGCGTTGGGGAGGGCTATCAGCCCCAGCATTTT. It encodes CSVGEGYQPQHF.

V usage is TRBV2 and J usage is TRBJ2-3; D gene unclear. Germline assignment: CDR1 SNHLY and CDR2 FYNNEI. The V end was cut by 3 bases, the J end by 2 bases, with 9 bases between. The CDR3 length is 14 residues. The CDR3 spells CASSDPRFTDTQYF. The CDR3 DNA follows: TGTGCCAGCAGTGATCCGAGGTTCACAGATACGCAGTATTTT.

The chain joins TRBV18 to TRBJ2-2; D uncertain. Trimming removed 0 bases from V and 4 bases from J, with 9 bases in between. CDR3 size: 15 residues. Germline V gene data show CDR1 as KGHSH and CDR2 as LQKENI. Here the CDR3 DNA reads TGTGCCAGCTCACCACCAGGCCAATCCACCGGGGAGCTGTTTTTT. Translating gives CASSPPGQSTGELFF.

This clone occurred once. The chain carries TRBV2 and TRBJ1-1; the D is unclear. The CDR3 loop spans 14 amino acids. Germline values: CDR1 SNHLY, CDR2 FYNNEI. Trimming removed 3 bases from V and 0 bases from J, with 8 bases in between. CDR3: CASSEEMLNTEAFF. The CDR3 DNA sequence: TGTGCCAGCAGTGAGGAGATGCTGAACACTGAAGCTTTCTTT.

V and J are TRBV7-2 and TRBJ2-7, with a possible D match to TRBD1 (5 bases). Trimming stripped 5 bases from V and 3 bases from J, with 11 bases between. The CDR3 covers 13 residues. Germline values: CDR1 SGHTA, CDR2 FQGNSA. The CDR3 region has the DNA TGTGCCAGCAGCCATGGGGCCTTCTACGAGCAGTACTTC. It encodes CASSHGAFYEQYF.

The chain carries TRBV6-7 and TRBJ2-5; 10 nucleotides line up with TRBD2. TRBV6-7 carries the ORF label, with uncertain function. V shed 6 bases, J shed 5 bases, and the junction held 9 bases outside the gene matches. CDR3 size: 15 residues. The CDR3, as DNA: TGTGCCAGCAGCGCACCCCTAGCGGGAGAGGAGACCCAGTACTTC. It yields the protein CASSAPLAGEETQYF.

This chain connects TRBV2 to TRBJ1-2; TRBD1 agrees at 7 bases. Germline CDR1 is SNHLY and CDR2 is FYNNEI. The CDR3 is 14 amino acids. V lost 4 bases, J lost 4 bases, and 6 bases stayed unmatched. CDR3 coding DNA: TGTGCCAGCAGTGTGACGGACAGGTCCTATGGCTACACCTTC. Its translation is CASSVTDRSYGYTF.

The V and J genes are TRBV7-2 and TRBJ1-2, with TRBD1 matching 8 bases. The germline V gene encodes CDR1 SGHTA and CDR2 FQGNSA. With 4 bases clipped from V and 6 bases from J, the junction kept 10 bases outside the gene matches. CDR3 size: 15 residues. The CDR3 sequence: CASSSMRTGYDGYTF. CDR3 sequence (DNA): TGTGCCAGCAGCTCAATGAGGACAGGGTACGATGGCTACACCTTC. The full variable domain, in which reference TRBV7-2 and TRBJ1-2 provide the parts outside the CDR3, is GAGVSQSPSNKVTEKGKDVELRCDPISGHTALYWYRQSLGQGLEFLIYFQGNSAPDKSGLPSDRFSAERTGGSVSTLTIQRTQQEDSAVYLCASSSMRTGYDGYTFGSGTRLTVV.

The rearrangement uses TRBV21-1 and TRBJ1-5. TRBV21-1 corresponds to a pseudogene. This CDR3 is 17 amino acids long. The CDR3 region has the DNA TGTGCCAGCAGCCCCCAGGACCCAGAGGATAGCAATCAGCCCCAGCATTTT. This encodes CASSPQDPEDSNQPQHF.

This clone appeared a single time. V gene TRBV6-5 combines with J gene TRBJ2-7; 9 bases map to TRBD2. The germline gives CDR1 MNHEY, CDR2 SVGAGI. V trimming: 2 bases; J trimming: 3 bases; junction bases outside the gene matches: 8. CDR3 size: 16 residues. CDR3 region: CASSYRLGLALYEQYF. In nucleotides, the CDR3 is TGTGCCAGCAGTTACAGGCTAGGACTAGCGCTCTACGAGCAGTACTTC.

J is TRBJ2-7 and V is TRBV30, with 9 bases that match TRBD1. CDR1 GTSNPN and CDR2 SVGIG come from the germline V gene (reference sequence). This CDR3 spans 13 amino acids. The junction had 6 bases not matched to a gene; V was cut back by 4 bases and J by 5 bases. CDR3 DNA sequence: TGTGCCTGGACGGGACAGGGTTCGGACGAGCAGTACTTC. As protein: CAWTGQGSDEQYF.

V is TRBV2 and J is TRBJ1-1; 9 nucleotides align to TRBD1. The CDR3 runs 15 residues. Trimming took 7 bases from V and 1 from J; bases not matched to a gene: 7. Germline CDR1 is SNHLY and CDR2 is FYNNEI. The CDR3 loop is CASISQGAGNTEAFF. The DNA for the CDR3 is TGTGCCAGCATCTCACAGGGGGCGGGGAACACTGAAGCTTTCTTT.

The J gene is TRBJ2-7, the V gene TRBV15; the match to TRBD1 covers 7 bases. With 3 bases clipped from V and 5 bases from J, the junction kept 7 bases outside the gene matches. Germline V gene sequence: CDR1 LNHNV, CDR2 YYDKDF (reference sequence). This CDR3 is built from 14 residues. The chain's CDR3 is CATSRPQGMDEQYF. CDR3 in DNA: TGTGCCACCAGCAGGCCACAGGGGATGGACGAGCAGTACTTC.

The CDR3, as DNA: TGTGCCAGCAGCTTCAACGACAGGGTATATAGGGAGTACTTC. Its translation is CASSFNDRVYREYF. The chain employs TRBV7-2 and TRBJ2-7; 7 positions agree with TRBD1. J lost 11 bases, V lost 3 bases, and 13 bases had no gene match. The CDR3 extends over 14 amino acids. Per the germline V gene, CDR1 is SGHTA and CDR2 is FQGNSA.

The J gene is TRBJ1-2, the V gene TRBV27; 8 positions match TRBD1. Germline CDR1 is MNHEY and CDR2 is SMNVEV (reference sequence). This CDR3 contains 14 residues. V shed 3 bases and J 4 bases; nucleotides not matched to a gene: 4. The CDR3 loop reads CASSFSRGPYGYTF. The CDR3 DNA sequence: TGTGCCAGCAGTTTTTCCAGGGGGCCCTATGGCTACACCTTC.

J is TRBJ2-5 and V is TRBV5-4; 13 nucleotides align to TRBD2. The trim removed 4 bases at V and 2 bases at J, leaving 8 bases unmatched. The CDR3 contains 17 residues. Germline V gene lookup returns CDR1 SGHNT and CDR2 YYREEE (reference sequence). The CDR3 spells CASSKPPGLAGQETQYF. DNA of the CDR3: TGTGCCAGCAGCAAACCTCCGGGACTAGCGGGGCAAGAGACCCAGTACTTC.

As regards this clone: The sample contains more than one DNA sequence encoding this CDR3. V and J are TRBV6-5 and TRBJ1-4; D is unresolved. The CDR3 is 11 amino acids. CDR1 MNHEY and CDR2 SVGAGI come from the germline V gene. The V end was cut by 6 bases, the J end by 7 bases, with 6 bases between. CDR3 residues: CASRRGEKLFF. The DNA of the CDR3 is TGTGCCAGCAGGCGGGGTGAAAAACTGTTTTTT.

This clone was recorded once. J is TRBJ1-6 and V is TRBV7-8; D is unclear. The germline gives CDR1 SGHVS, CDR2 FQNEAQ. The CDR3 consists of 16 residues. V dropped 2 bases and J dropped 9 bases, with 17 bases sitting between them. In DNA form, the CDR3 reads TGTGCCAGCAGCTTACCAGCTTCAGCCTCCCTTTCACCCCTCCACTTT. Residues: CASSLPASASLSPLHF.

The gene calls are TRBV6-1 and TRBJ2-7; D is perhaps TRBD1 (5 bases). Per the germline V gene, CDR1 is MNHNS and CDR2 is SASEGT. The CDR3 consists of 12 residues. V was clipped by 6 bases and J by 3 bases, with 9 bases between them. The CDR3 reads CASRSDSYEQYF. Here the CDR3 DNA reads TGTGCCAGCAGGAGCGACAGCTACGAGCAGTACTTC.

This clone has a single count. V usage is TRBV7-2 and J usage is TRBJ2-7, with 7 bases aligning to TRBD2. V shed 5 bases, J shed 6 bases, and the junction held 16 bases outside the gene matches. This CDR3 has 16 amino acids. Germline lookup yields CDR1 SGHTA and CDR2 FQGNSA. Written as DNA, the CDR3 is TGTGCCAGCAGCCCGAACGCGGGGGTGCTTTCCGCCGAGCAGTACTTC. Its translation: CASSPNAGVLSAEQYF. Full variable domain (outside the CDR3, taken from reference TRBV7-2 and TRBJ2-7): GAGVSQSPSNKVTEKGKDVELRCDPISGHTALYWYRQSLGQGLEFLIYFQGNSAPDKSGLPSDRFSAERTGGSVSTLTIQRTQQEDSAVYLCASSPNAGVLSAEQYFGPGTRLTVT.

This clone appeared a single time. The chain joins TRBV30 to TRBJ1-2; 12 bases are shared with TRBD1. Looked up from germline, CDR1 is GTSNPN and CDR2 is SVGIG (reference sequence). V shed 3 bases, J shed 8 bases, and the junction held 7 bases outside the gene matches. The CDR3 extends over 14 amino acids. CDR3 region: CAWSVGGTGGGYTF. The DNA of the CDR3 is TGTGCCTGGAGCGTAGGCGGGACAGGGGGCGGCTACACCTTC.

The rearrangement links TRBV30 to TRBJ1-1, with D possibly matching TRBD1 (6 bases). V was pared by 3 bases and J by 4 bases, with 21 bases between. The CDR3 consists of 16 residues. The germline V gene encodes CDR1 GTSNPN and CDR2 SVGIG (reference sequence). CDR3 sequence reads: CAWREQGVERSTEAFF. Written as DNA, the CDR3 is TGTGCCTGGAGAGAACAGGGTGTAGAGCGTAGCACTGAAGCTTTCTTT.

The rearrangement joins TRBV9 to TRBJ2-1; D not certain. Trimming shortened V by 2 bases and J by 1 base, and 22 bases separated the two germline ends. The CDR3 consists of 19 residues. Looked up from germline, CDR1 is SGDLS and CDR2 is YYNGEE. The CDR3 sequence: CASSVSGTVALGSYNEQFF. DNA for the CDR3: TGTGCCAGCAGCGTTTCAGGAACGGTCGCCCTGGGGTCCTACAATGAGCAGTTCTTC.